Reported below is one TCR beta chain. Antigen unknown. One junction end disagrees with the germline gene, perhaps due to a read error. Here immunoSEQ multiplex PCR was the method, and the copy in TCRdb shows in-frame clones only, minus some. The sample carries tens of thousands of clones, about 90% recorded once. This sample is part of a study of T cell responses to AZD1222 COVID-19 vaccine. Study-level results: Only a handful of AZD1222 recipients were seropositive at baseline. The donor group comprised mostly white British people and more females; the analysis possibly underestimated clonal diversity. CD4 TCRs covered the whole spike, strongest at regions 160-218 and 743-854.

The length of the CDR3 is 13 residues. CDR1 is MGHRA and CDR2 is YSYEKL in the germline V gene. The chain recombines TRBV4-1 with TRBJ2-1, with no clear D. Sequences were derived from peripheral blood, sampled on day 0 of AZD1222 vaccination. The clonotype originates from an adult in good health. CDR3 sequence (DNA): TGCGCCAGCAGCCAAGACGCTTACACTGAGCAGTTCTTC. This gives the protein CASSQDAYTEQFF.